This T cell receptor beta chain emerged from a study of blood T cells in healthy people across ages. V lost 4 bases to trimming and J lost 4 bases, with 8 bases between them. The CDR3 sequence is 13 residues long. CDR1 is SEHNR, CDR2 FQNEAQ, per germline (reference sequence). A J-beta primer mix and a sample-barcoded 5' primer were used in a second PCR of about 7 to 12 cycles. TCRdb re-derived calls from the 5' RACE reads in MiXCR, one entry per CDR3 protein. Of around 850,000 distinct CDR3 sequences detected, around 36% appear once; the ten largest clones hold around 13%. The sequence was obtained from a man in his late teens or twenties in good health. What was sequenced was blood. This chain joins TRBV7-9 and TRBJ2-1, with D tentatively TRBD2 (5 bases). The CDR3 DNA follows: TGTGCCAGCAGCTACGGAGGTTACAATGAGCAGTTCTTC. Protein product: CASSYGGYNEQFF.